This TCR beta chain is drawn from a study of blood T cell repertoires in COVID-19. Study-level background: COVID-19 samples from acute and convalescent phases originated in the United States, Italy and Spain. PBMCs, B-cell-depleted T cells, or T cells provided the cDNA or gDNA that made up the material.

This clone was counted between two and nine times. Trimming left V 6 bases short and J 0 bases short, with 9 bases between. Germline CDR1 SNHLY, CDR2 FYNNEI. The length of the CDR3 is 14 residues. Per the original data handling: Reference gene primer amplification gave nucleated cell count estimates. The assay was immunoSEQ multiplex PCR, and TCRdb's table has in-frame clones only and misses some. That table is the source of V, J and clone size, and D and trimming were worked out from the DNA. Of tens of thousands of clones in the sample, about 87% were seen once. This sequence joins TRBV2 and TRBJ1-5, with D hard to call. The sample taken for sequencing was peripheral blood. This TCR derives from a woman over 75 with acute or convalescent COVID-19. The CDR3 loop is CASREIDSNQPQHF. The DNA of the CDR3 is TGTGCCAGCAGGGAAATAGATAGCAATCAGCCCCAGCATTTT.